This T cell receptor (beta chain) comes out of a study of beta chain features in type 1 diabetes. For the study at large: Healthy donors, compared against patients, showed similar age, gender and cell yields. Study conclusions and caveats: The study found moderately but significantly shorter TCRB CDR3s in all four CD4+ subsets of Type 1 diabetes patients. Junctions at VDJ sites from type 1 diabetes patients had fewer insertions and more deletions.

Cells sorted by CD45RO/CCR7/CD25/CD127/CD95/CD27 comprised CD4+ naive, central memory, regulatory and stem cell-like memory cells. This clone was counted only a few times. Its antigen is still unknown. Unmatched junction bases numbered 3, after V lost 5 bases and J lost 2 bases. Germline V gene data show CDR1 as SGHTA and CDR2 as FQGNSA. The CDR3 totals 15 residues. As every portion of the isolated RNA was reverse transcribed, the sequencing read expressed TCRB transcripts. Clones were read by immunoSEQ multiplex PCR, and TCRdb kept only the in-frame ones, dropping some. The profile covers approximately 600,000 clones, with 12% appearing a single time and around 0.12% taken by the ten largest.

Sequences were obtained from naive CD4+ T cells from blood. This chain connects TRBV7-2 to TRBJ2-6, with 7 bases matching TRBD1. This receptor was obtained from a young man with type 1 diabetes. The CDR3 region is CASSLQGTGANVLTF. The CDR3 DNA follows: TGTGCCAGCAGCCTACAGGGGACTGGGGCCAACGTCCTGACTTTC.